This TCR beta chain was observed in a study of T cell responses to AZD1222 COVID-19 vaccine. Study-wide findings and caveats: Repertoires were sampled only after the peak T cell response. The donors showed a predominance of white British ancestry and of females, with possible underestimation of clonal diversity. Only six or seven AZD1222 recipients were seropositive at baseline. Within unmutated variant regions lay the reported targets of nearly half of spike-specific TCRs.

CDR1 SNHLY and CDR2 FYNNEI come from the germline V gene. The ends lost 10 bases at V and 0 bases at J; junction bases unmatched: 8. The CDR3 loop spans 15 amino acids. Clones were sequenced by immunoSEQ multiplex PCR, and TCRdb holds only the in-frame ones, with some missing. The sample has some 150,000 clones, 90% seen once; the top ten hold approximately 17%. This clone has more than one count but fewer than ten. Its antigen remains unidentified. The clonotype comes from an adult in good health. This specimen consisted of peripheral blood, obtained on day 0 of AZD1222 vaccination. V gene TRBV2 combines with J gene TRBJ1-5; TRBD1 matches at 8 bases. The CDR3: CATRGDRSSNQPQHF. CDR3 DNA sequence: TGTGCCACCAGGGGGGACAGGTCTAGCAATCAGCCCCAGCATTTT.